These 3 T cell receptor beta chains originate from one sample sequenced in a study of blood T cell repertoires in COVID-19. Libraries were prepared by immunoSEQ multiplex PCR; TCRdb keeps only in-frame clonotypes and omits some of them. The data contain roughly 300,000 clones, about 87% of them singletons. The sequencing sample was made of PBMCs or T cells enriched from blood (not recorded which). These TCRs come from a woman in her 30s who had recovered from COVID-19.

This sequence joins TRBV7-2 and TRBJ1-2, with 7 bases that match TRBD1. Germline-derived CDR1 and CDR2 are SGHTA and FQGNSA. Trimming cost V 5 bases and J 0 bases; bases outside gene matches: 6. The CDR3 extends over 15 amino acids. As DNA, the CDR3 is TGTGCCAGCAGCCAAGACAGGGCTACTAACTATGGCTACACCTTC. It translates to CASSQDRATNYGYTF. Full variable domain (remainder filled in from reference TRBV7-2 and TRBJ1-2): GAGVSQSPSNKVTEKGKDVELRCDPISGHTALYWYRQSLGQGLEFLIYFQGNSAPDKSGLPSDRFSAERTGGSVSTLTIQRTQQEDSAVYLCASSQDRATNYGYTFGSGTRLTVV.

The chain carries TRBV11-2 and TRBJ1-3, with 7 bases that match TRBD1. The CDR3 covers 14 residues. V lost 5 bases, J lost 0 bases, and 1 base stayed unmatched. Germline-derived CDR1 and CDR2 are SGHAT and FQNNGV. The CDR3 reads CASSRDSSGNTIYF. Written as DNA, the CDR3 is TGTGCCAGCAGCCGGGACAGCTCTGGAAACACCATATATTTT.

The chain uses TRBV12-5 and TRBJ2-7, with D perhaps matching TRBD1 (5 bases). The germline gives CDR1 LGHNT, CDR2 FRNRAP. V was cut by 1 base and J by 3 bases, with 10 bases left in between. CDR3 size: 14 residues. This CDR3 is CASGLGPQGYEQYF. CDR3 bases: TGTGCTAGTGGTTTGGGGCCCCAGGGCTACGAGCAGTACTTC.